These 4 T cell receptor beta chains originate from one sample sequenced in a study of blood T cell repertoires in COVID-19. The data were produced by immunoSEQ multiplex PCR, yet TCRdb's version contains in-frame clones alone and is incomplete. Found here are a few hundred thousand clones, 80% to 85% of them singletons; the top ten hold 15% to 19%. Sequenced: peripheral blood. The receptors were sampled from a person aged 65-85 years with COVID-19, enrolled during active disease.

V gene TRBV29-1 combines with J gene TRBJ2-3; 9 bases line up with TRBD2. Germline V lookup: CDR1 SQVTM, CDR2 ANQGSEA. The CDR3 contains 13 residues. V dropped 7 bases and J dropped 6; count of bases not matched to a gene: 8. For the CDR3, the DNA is TGCAGCGCCGGGGGCGGGAGGGCCGATACGCAGTATTTT. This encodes CSAGGGRADTQYF.

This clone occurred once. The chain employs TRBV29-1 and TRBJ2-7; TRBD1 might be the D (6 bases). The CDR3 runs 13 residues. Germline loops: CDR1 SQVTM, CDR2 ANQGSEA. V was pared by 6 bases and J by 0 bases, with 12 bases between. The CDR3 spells CSVTTGSSYEQYF. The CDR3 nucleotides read TGCAGCGTGACGACAGGATCCTCCTACGAGCAGTACTTC.

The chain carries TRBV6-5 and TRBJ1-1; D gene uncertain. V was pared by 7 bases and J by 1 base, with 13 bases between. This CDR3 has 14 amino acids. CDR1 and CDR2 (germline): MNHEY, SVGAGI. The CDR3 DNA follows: TGTGCCAGCAACGTTTTGCCAGGGAACACTGAAGCTTTCTTT. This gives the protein CASNVLPGNTEAFF.

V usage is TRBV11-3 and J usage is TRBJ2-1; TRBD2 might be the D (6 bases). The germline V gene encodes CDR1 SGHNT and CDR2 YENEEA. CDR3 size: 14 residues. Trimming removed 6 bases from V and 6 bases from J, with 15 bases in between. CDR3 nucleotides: TGTGCCAGCAGTCGTAGCGGAGAAAGCAATGAGCAGTTCTTC. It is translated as CASSRSGESNEQFF.